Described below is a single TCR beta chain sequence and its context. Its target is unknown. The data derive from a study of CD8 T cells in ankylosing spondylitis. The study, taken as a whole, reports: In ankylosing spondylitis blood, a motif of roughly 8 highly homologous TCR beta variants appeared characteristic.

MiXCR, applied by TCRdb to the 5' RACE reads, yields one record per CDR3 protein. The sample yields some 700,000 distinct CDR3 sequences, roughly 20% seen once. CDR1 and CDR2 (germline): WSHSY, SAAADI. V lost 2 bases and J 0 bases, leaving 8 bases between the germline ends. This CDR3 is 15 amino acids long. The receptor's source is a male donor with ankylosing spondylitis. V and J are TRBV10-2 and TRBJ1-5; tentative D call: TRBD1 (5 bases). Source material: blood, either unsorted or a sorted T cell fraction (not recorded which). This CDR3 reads CASSEVRVSNQPQHF. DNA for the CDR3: TGCGCCAGCAGTGAGGTCAGGGTTAGCAATCAGCCCCAGCATTTT.